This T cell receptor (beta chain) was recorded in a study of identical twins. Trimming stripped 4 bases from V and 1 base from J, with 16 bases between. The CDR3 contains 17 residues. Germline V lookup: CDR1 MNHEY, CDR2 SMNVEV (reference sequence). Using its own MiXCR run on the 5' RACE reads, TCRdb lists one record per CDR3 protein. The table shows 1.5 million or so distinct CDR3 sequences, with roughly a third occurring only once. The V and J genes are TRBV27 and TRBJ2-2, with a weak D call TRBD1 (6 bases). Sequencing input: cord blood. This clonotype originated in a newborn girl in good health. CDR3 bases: TGTGCCAGCAGTTACGCATTCAGGGGCCGGAACACCGGGGAGCTGTTTTTT. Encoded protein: CASSYAFRGRNTGELFF.